Listed below are T cell receptor beta chains from one sample, sequenced in a study of response to subunit inactivated influenza vaccine. TCRdb fed the RT-PCR reads into MiXCR, producing one record per CDR3 protein. The sample yields over 650,000 distinct CDR3 sequences, around 20% seen once. The specimen was PBMCs from blood, collected roughly 5 days after vaccination. These receptors were taken from a man aged 45-65 years who received an inactivated influenza vaccine. CDR3s include the opening cysteine and the closing phenylalanine or tryptophan. The order of the fields is CDR3 DNA, CDR3 protein, V gene, clone size, J gene, D gene, CDR3 length. A D gene is named only where the DNA matches it firmly. Size values are once, few and many counts, or a class for expanded clones, and some rows have none.

CDR3nt: TGTGCCAGCAGCGTAGATGACAGGGTCACTGAAGCTTTCTTT; CDR3aa: CASSVDDRVTEAFF; v_gene: TRBV9; abundance: .; j_gene: TRBJ1-1; d_gene: TRBD1; len: 14
CDR3nt: TGCAGCGTTGCAGACCCCAACACGGGTGAGCAGTTCTTC; CDR3aa: CSVADPNTGEQFF; v_gene: TRBV29-1; abundance: .; j_gene: TRBJ2-1; d_gene: .; len: 13
CDR3nt: TGTGCCAGCAGTTCCGGGACAGGGCAGGGCGAGCAGTACTTC; CDR3aa: CASSSGTGQGEQYF; v_gene: TRBV27; abundance: once; j_gene: TRBJ2-7; d_gene: TRBD1; len: 14
CDR3nt: TGCGCCAGCAGCTTTGGGACAGCAAAAGAGACCCAGTACTTC; CDR3aa: CASSFGTAKETQYF; v_gene: TRBV5-1; abundance: many; j_gene: TRBJ2-5; d_gene: TRBD1; len: 14
CDR3nt: TGCAGTGCTAGCACCAAGAGCTCCTACAATGAGCAGTTCTTC; CDR3aa: CSASTKSSYNEQFF; v_gene: TRBV20-1; abundance: .; j_gene: TRBJ2-1; d_gene: .; len: 14
CDR3nt: TGTGCCAGTACAAGATGGGGCCTCGATGAAAAACTGTTTTTT; CDR3aa: CASTRWGLDEKLFF; v_gene: TRBV27; abundance: .; j_gene: TRBJ1-4; d_gene: .; len: 14
CDR3nt: TGCGCCAGCAGCTTGGCCAGGAGCCAGGCTGAAGCTTTCTTT; CDR3aa: CASSLARSQAEAFF; v_gene: TRBV5-1; abundance: many; j_gene: TRBJ1-1; d_gene: .; len: 14
CDR3nt: TGTGCCATCAGTGAACGGCCAGGGAACATCTATGGCTACACCTTC; CDR3aa: CAISERPGNIYGYTF; v_gene: TRBV10-3; abundance: few; j_gene: TRBJ1-2; d_gene: .; len: 15
CDR3nt: TGCAGCGTTGAGAGGAATCCCCCTCTACGAATCTCTGGAAACACCATATATTTT; CDR3aa: CSVERNPPLRISGNTIYF; v_gene: TRBV29-1; abundance: few; j_gene: TRBJ1-3; d_gene: .; len: 18
CDR3nt: TGTGCCAGCAGTGGCAATGTCGGACAGGGTTTTGGAGATACGCAGTATTTT; CDR3aa: CASSGNVGQGFGDTQYF; v_gene: TRBV12-3/TRBV12-4; abundance: few; j_gene: TRBJ2-3; d_gene: TRBD1; len: 17
CDR3nt: TGCAGCGGGACCGGGACTAGCGGGAGTCTAGAGCAGTACTTC; CDR3aa: CSGTGTSGSLEQYF; v_gene: TRBV29-1; abundance: few; j_gene: TRBJ2-7; d_gene: TRBD2; len: 14
CDR3nt: TGCGCCAGCAGCTCTCGGACAGGGAGGGGGGCTGAAGCTTTCTTT; CDR3aa: CASSSRTGRGAEAFF; v_gene: TRBV5-1; abundance: .; j_gene: TRBJ1-1; d_gene: TRBD1; len: 15
CDR3nt: TGTGCCACCAGCAGAACAAGACAGTTTACGGATTCACCCCTCCACTTT; CDR3aa: CATSRTRQFTDSPLHF; v_gene: TRBV15; abundance: few; j_gene: TRBJ1-6; d_gene: .; len: 16
CDR3nt: TGCGCCAGCAGCCAGACCAGGGGGCGGGGTGAGACCCAGTACTTC; CDR3aa: CASSQTRGRGETQYF; v_gene: TRBV4-3; abundance: few; j_gene: TRBJ2-5; d_gene: TRBD1; len: 15
CDR3nt: TGTGCCAGCAGCCCCTTGGGTAGCGGGAGCACAGATACGCAGTATTTT; CDR3aa: CASSPLGSGSTDTQYF; v_gene: TRBV7-3; abundance: few; j_gene: TRBJ2-3; d_gene: TRBD2; len: 16
CDR3nt: TGTGCCAGCAGCCCGGGACCGGTGAACACCGGGGAGCTGTTTTTT; CDR3aa: CASSPGPVNTGELFF; v_gene: TRBV7-2; abundance: .; j_gene: TRBJ2-2; d_gene: .; len: 15
CDR3nt: TGTGCCAGCAGCCCAGTGACCTACAAGCAGTTCTTC; CDR3aa: CASSPVTYKQFF; v_gene: TRBV11-2; abundance: .; j_gene: TRBJ2-1; d_gene: .; len: 12
CDR3nt: TGTGCCAGCAGTTATTTCAGCACAGATACGCAGTATTTT; CDR3aa: CASSYFSTDTQYF; v_gene: TRBV7-9; abundance: few; j_gene: TRBJ2-3; d_gene: .; len: 13
CDR3nt: TGTGCCAGCAGTTACCCTGGACAGGGGCTGAACACTGAAGCTTTCTTT; CDR3aa: CASSYPGQGLNTEAFF; v_gene: TRBV6-5; abundance: few; j_gene: TRBJ1-1; d_gene: TRBD1; len: 16
CDR3nt: TGTGCTAGTGCCACGAACAAAACCCCGCCCCAGCATTTT; CDR3aa: CASATNKTPPQHF; v_gene: TRBV12-5; abundance: .; j_gene: TRBJ1-5; d_gene: .; len: 13
CDR3nt: TGCAGTGCTAGTATCCGGCCAGGGGTGTTTTACGAGCAGTACTTC; CDR3aa: CSASIRPGVFYEQYF; v_gene: TRBV20-1; abundance: few; j_gene: TRBJ2-7; d_gene: .; len: 15
CDR3nt: TGCAGTGCTAGGAATCCAGGGCGGGCTGAAGCTTTCTTT; CDR3aa: CSARNPGRAEAFF; v_gene: TRBV20-1; abundance: many; j_gene: TRBJ1-1; d_gene: .; len: 13
CDR3nt: TGTGCCAGCATCCTCACAGGGGGCAAAGCTTTCTTT; CDR3aa: CASILTGGKAFF; v_gene: TRBV12-3/TRBV12-4; abundance: few; j_gene: TRBJ1-1; d_gene: TRBD1; len: 12
CDR3nt: TGCGCCAGCAGCCCAGGGAGGGGGGCGGGCGGGGAGCTGTTTTTT; CDR3aa: CASSPGRGAGGELFF; v_gene: TRBV4-1; abundance: few; j_gene: TRBJ2-2; d_gene: .; len: 15
CDR3nt: TGTGCCACCAGCACTGGGACTAGCGGGGTGACCGGGGAGCTGTTTTTT; CDR3aa: CATSTGTSGVTGELFF; v_gene: TRBV15; abundance: few; j_gene: TRBJ2-2; d_gene: TRBD2; len: 16
CDR3nt: TGCAGTGCAGCCGGGACAGGGGGTAATCAGCCCCAGCATTTT; CDR3aa: CSAAGTGGNQPQHF; v_gene: TRBV20-1; abundance: few; j_gene: TRBJ1-5; d_gene: TRBD1; len: 14
CDR3nt: TGTGCCAGCAGATCGGATGGGACTACCTACGAGCAGTACTTC; CDR3aa: CASRSDGTTYEQYF; v_gene: TRBV6-2/TRBV6-3; abundance: few; j_gene: TRBJ2-7; d_gene: TRBD2; len: 14
CDR3nt: TGTGCCAGCAGTTACTCGATTCAGGGAACCCCCGGGAGGTCCTACAATGAGCAGTTCTTC; CDR3aa: CASSYSIQGTPGRSYNEQFF; v_gene: TRBV6-2/TRBV6-3; abundance: few; j_gene: TRBJ2-1; d_gene: TRBD2; len: 20
CDR3nt: TGTGCCAGCAGCTTAGGGACTACTCCAGATACGCAGTATTTT; CDR3aa: CASSLGTTPDTQYF; v_gene: TRBV7-9; abundance: few; j_gene: TRBJ2-3; d_gene: .; len: 14
CDR3nt: TGTGCCAGCAGCACCCGACTAGCGGAAGAGACCCAGTACTTC; CDR3aa: CASSTRLAEETQYF; v_gene: TRBV5-4; abundance: few; j_gene: TRBJ2-5; d_gene: TRBD2; len: 14
CDR3nt: TGTGCCAGCAGTTACTACAGATCGGGACTAGCCACAGATACGCAGTATTTT; CDR3aa: CASSYYRSGLATDTQYF; v_gene: TRBV6-5; abundance: .; j_gene: TRBJ2-3; d_gene: TRBD2; len: 17
CDR3nt: TGCGCCAGCAGCTCACCGGGACCAGCCGACGAGCAGTACTTC; CDR3aa: CASSSPGPADEQYF; v_gene: TRBV5-1; abundance: .; j_gene: TRBJ2-7; d_gene: .; len: 14
CDR3nt: TGTGCCAGCACCAATTTCCCCCCGGGACAGGGGGTAACAGATACGCAGTATTTT; CDR3aa: CASTNFPPGQGVTDTQYF; v_gene: TRBV28; abundance: .; j_gene: TRBJ2-3; d_gene: TRBD1; len: 18
CDR3nt: TGTGCCAGCAGTGATACAGCAACTAATGAAAAACTGTTTTTT; CDR3aa: CASSDTATNEKLFF; v_gene: TRBV25-1; abundance: .; j_gene: TRBJ1-4; d_gene: .; len: 14
CDR3nt: TGTGCCAGCACCGGGACAGGGGGACCCTACAATGAGCAGTTCTTC; CDR3aa: CASTGTGGPYNEQFF; v_gene: TRBV12-3/TRBV12-4; abundance: many; j_gene: TRBJ2-1; d_gene: TRBD1; len: 15
CDR3nt: TGCGCCAGCAGCTGGGGGACAGGGTCTGGGGCCAACGTCCTGACTTTC; CDR3aa: CASSWGTGSGANVLTF; v_gene: TRBV5-1; abundance: few; j_gene: TRBJ2-6; d_gene: TRBD1; len: 16
CDR3nt: TGTGCCAGCAGTCACGGACAGGGGGGGAATTCACCCCTCCACTTT; CDR3aa: CASSHGQGGNSPLHF; v_gene: TRBV6-5; abundance: many; j_gene: TRBJ1-6; d_gene: TRBD1; len: 15
CDR3nt: TGTGCCAGCAGTGAACAGGGGGCCTGGGAGACCCAGTACTTC; CDR3aa: CASSEQGAWETQYF; v_gene: TRBV2; abundance: .; j_gene: TRBJ2-5; d_gene: TRBD1; len: 14
CDR3nt: TGCGCCAGCAGCTTGGTCAAGGGAGATCGCACTGAAGCTTTCTTT; CDR3aa: CASSLVKGDRTEAFF; v_gene: TRBV5-1; abundance: .; j_gene: TRBJ1-1; d_gene: .; len: 15
CDR3nt: TGTGCCATCGGTAGCACTGACTCCTACGAGCAGTACTTC; CDR3aa: CAIGSTDSYEQYF; v_gene: TRBV10-3; abundance: many; j_gene: TRBJ2-7; d_gene: .; len: 13
CDR3nt: TGCGCCAGCAGCACCACTAGCGGGGGTACCAACAATGAGCAGTTCTTC; CDR3aa: CASSTTSGGTNNEQFF; v_gene: TRBV5-1; abundance: .; j_gene: TRBJ2-1; d_gene: TRBD2; len: 16
CDR3nt: TGCGCCAGCGGGGGGGGGGCGAACTTGGATGGCTACACCTTC; CDR3aa: CASGGGANLDGYTF; v_gene: TRBV5-1; abundance: .; j_gene: TRBJ1-2; d_gene: .; len: 14
CDR3nt: TGTGCCAGCAGTTCCTTGGGACTAGCGGGAGACAATGAGCAGTTCTTC; CDR3aa: CASSSLGLAGDNEQFF; v_gene: TRBV6-5; abundance: few; j_gene: TRBJ2-1; d_gene: TRBD2; len: 16
CDR3nt: TGTGCCAGCAGCGTGAGGGGGGGCCCGAACACCGGGGAGCTGTTTTTT; CDR3aa: CASSVRGGPNTGELFF; v_gene: TRBV9; abundance: .; j_gene: TRBJ2-2; d_gene: .; len: 16
CDR3nt: TGCGCCAGCAGCTTCATGGATAACTATGGCTACACCTTC; CDR3aa: CASSFMDNYGYTF; v_gene: TRBV5-1; abundance: few; j_gene: TRBJ1-2; d_gene: .; len: 13
CDR3nt: TGCAGTGCTGCCCGTCTAGACGATGAGCAGTTCTTC; CDR3aa: CSAARLDDEQFF; v_gene: TRBV20-1; abundance: .; j_gene: TRBJ2-1; d_gene: .; len: 12
CDR3nt: TGTGCCAGCCGGTATTCGGGGTCGCCTGGAAACACCATATATTTT; CDR3aa: CASRYSGSPGNTIYF; v_gene: TRBV6-4; abundance: .; j_gene: TRBJ1-3; d_gene: .; len: 15
CDR3nt: TGTGCCAGCAGCGCTTTCGACAGGGACAATGAGCAGTTCTTC; CDR3aa: CASSAFDRDNEQFF; v_gene: TRBV6-2/TRBV6-3; abundance: few; j_gene: TRBJ2-1; d_gene: TRBD1; len: 14
CDR3nt: TGCAGCGTTTCAGGAGACGAACCGTTGAACACTGAAGCTTTCTTT; CDR3aa: CSVSGDEPLNTEAFF; v_gene: TRBV29-1; abundance: many; j_gene: TRBJ1-1; d_gene: .; len: 15
CDR3nt: TGTGCCAGCAGTTTCCTCCCCCTAGCGGGATATGGTGGCGAGCAGTACTTC; CDR3aa: CASSFLPLAGYGGEQYF; v_gene: TRBV28; abundance: .; j_gene: TRBJ2-7; d_gene: TRBD2; len: 17